The 23 T cell receptor beta chains presented below share a single source sample, sequenced in a study of cytomegalovirus exposure and HLA in healthy donors. A multiplex PCR was run with 60 Vbeta primers and 13 Jbeta primers. This table comes from immunoSEQ multiplex PCR, and its TCRdb copy is limited to in-frame clones, with some not included. The sample yields about 44,000 clones, about nine tenths seen once. Sample: PBMCs. The receptors shown here come from a woman aged 40 to 55 in good health and CMV-seropositive.

J is TRBJ1-1 and V is TRBV18, with a weak D call TRBD1 (6 bases). Trimming removed 6 bases from V and 3 bases from J, with 11 bases in between. This CDR3 has 13 residues. Germline-derived CDR1 and CDR2 are KGHSH and LQKENI. The chain's CDR3 is CASSPDRYTEAFF. DNA of the CDR3: TGTGCCAGCTCGCCTGACAGGTACACTGAAGCTTTCTTT. Supplemented by reference TRBV18 and TRBJ1-1, the full variable domain reads NAGVMQNPRHLVRRRGQEARLRCSPMKGHSHVYWYRQLPEEGLKFMVYLQKENIIDESGMPKERFSAEFPKEGPSILRIQQVVRGDSAAYFCASSPDRYTEAFFGQGTRLTVV.

By share, this clone ranks as large (0.1 to 1%). This same CDR3 is encoded by further DNA sequences in the sample. The V and J genes are TRBV27 and TRBJ2-1; D is possibly TRBD2 (5 bases). V lost 5 bases, J lost 3 bases, and 11 bases lay in between. The CDR3 consists of 14 residues. CDR1 is MNHEY, CDR2 SMNVEV, per germline (reference sequence). The CDR3 sequence is CASSRTSRYNEQFF. The DNA of the CDR3 is TGTGCCAGCAGTCGGACTTCCCGCTACAATGAGCAGTTCTTC.

This clone was detected only once. The chain joins TRBV6-6 to TRBJ2-1, with 11 bases lining up with TRBD2. V lost 5 bases to trimming and J lost 5 bases; unmatched junction nucleotides: 5. The CDR3 sequence is 15 residues long. Germline V gene data show CDR1 as MNHNY and CDR2 as SVGAGI (reference sequence). Here the CDR3 DNA reads TGTGCCAGCAGTCATAGCGGGGGGGCCAACAATGAGCAGTTCTTC. It encodes CASSHSGGANNEQFF.

This rearrangement joins TRBV2 to TRBJ1-2; D remains unclear. Trimming cost V 4 bases and J 1 base, with 7 bases left between them. Germline V gene lookup returns CDR1 SNHLY and CDR2 FYNNEI. CDR3 length equals 13 residues. CDR3 coding DNA: TGTGCCAGCAGTGTTCAGAATAACTATGGCTACACCTTC. As protein: CASSVQNNYGYTF.

The rearrangement links TRBV19 to TRBJ2-7; 7 bases agree with TRBD1. CDR3 length equals 14 residues. V was clipped by 9 bases and J by 5 bases; unmatched bases: 13. Germline CDR1 and CDR2: LNHDA and SQIVND (reference sequence). CDR3 residues: CASTSSTGTHEQYF. The CDR3 DNA sequence: TGTGCCAGCACCTCATCGACAGGGACCCACGAGCAGTACTTC.

The chain is built from TRBV9 and TRBJ2-1, with 10 bases identical to TRBD2. The CDR3 sequence is 17 residues long. The germline V gene encodes CDR1 SGDLS and CDR2 YYNGEE. With V trimmed by 0 bases and J by 1 base, 4 bases remained unmatched. The CDR3, as DNA: TGTGCCAGCAGCGTAGGGGAGGGACTAGCGTCCTACAATGAGCAGTTCTTC. Amino acid sequence: CASSVGEGLASYNEQFF.

The chain couples TRBV6-5 to TRBJ1-5; possibly TRBD1 for D (6 bases). This CDR3 has 15 amino acids. V was cut by 2 bases and J by 0 bases, with 8 bases left in between. Germline assignment: CDR1 MNHEY and CDR2 SVGAGI. The DNA for the CDR3 is TGTGCCAGCAGTTACAGGGGGTTTAGCAATCAGCCCCAGCATTTT. This gives the protein CASSYRGFSNQPQHF.

The rearrangement joins TRBV7-2 to TRBJ2-1, with TRBD1 identical over 9 bases. Germline trimming cut 5 bases from V and 7 bases from J; bases unmatched to any gene: 3. The CDR3 totals 13 residues. Looked up from germline, CDR1 is SGHTA and CDR2 is FQGNSA. The CDR3: CASSRDRVNEQFF. CDR3 DNA sequence: TGTGCCAGCAGCCGGGACAGGGTGAATGAGCAGTTCTTC.

V is TRBV4-1 and J is TRBJ1-4; D is uncertain. Trimming stripped 1 base from V and 7 bases from J, with 16 bases between. The CDR3 spans 16 residues. Germline V gene data show CDR1 as MGHRA and CDR2 as YSYEKL. CDR3 protein: CASSQGEPNGSEKLFF. The CDR3 DNA reads TGCGCCAGCAGCCAAGGAGAACCCAACGGGAGTGAAAAACTGTTTTTT.

This clone was seen just once. The genes are TRBV5-1 and TRBJ2-1; 9 bases line up with TRBD2. This CDR3 is 15 amino acids long. Germline loops: CDR1 SGHRS, CDR2 YFSETQ. V dropped 0 bases and J dropped 2; count of bases not matched to a gene: 0. The CDR3 sequence is CASSLGLAAYNEQFF. The CDR3, as DNA: TGCGCCAGCAGCTTGGGACTAGCGGCCTACAATGAGCAGTTCTTC. The full variable domain, rest sourced from reference TRBV5-1 and TRBJ2-1, is KAGVTQTPRYLIKTRGQQVTLSCSPISGHRSVSWYQQTPGQGLQFLFEYFSETQRNKGNFPGRFSGRQFSNSRSEMNVSTLELGDSALYLCASSLGLAAYNEQFFGPGTRLTVL.

The rearrangement joins TRBV12-5 to TRBJ2-5; no firm D call. CDR1 LGHNT and CDR2 FRNRAP come from the germline V gene. V shed 6 bases and J shed 5 bases, with 19 bases lying between them. The CDR3 is 15 amino acids. CDR3 bases: TGTGCTAGTGGCCTTGGTAACGGGTTGGAGGAGACCCAGTACTTC. This encodes CASGLGNGLEETQYF.

This clone has a single count. The chain has TRBV6-1 and TRBJ2-6; 7 nucleotides align to TRBD1. The germline CDR1 and CDR2 sequences are MNHNS and SASEGT. This CDR3 has 15 amino acids. Trimming cost V 6 bases and J 1 base; bases outside gene matches: 3. CDR3 DNA sequence: TGTGCCAGCAGGGGACAGACTTCTGGGGCCAACGTCCTGACTTTC. It yields the protein CASRGQTSGANVLTF.

The V call is TRBV29-1, the J call TRBJ1-1; D is unclear. CDR1 SQVTM and CDR2 ANQGSEA come from the germline V gene. CDR3 length: 12 residues. Trimming stripped 6 bases from V and 1 base from J, with 9 bases between. The CDR3 reads CSVRWANTEAFF. In DNA form, the CDR3 reads TGCAGCGTCCGATGGGCGAACACTGAAGCTTTCTTT.

This chain connects TRBV9 to TRBJ1-3, with D possibly being TRBD1 (5 bases). The V and J ends lost 0 bases and 5 bases respectively, with 21 bases between them. Germline V gene lookup returns CDR1 SGDLS and CDR2 YYNGEE. The CDR3 length is 18 residues. CDR3 sequence reads: CASSVGDRKDSLRNTIYF. Written as DNA, the CDR3 is TGTGCCAGCAGCGTAGGTGACAGAAAAGATTCCCTTCGAAACACCATATATTTT.

J is TRBJ2-5 and V is TRBV5-1; 8 bases are shared with TRBD1. Germline-derived CDR1 and CDR2 are SGHRS and YFSETQ. This CDR3 comprises 14 residues. CDR3 sequence: CASRRQGAEETQYF. In DNA, the CDR3 is TGCGCAAGCCGGAGGCAGGGGGCGGAAGAGACCCAGTACTTC.

The chain has TRBV11-2 and TRBJ2-2; D is perhaps TRBD2 (7 bases). V lost 7 bases and J lost 2, with 17 bases in between. CDR3 size: 16 residues. Germline CDR1 SGHAT, CDR2 FQNNGV. This CDR3 is CASIFRGGANTGELFF. Here the CDR3 DNA reads TGTGCCAGCATATTCAGGGGAGGGGCAAACACCGGGGAGCTGTTTTTT.

This clone appeared a few times. The V call is TRBV27, the J call TRBJ2-1; the match to TRBD1 covers 7 bases. This CDR3 contains 15 residues. Germline assignment: CDR1 MNHEY and CDR2 SMNVEV (reference sequence). The ends lost 4 bases at V and 7 bases at J; junction bases unmatched: 10. CDR3 protein: CASSYSTQGENEQFF. CDR3 nucleotides: TGTGCCAGCAGTTACTCGACCCAGGGGGAAAATGAGCAGTTCTTC.

The chain couples TRBV7-2 to TRBJ2-1; possibly TRBD2 for D (6 bases). V was clipped by 5 bases and J by 0 bases, with 17 bases between them. The CDR3 is made up of 17 amino acids. Germline V gene lookup returns CDR1 SGHTA and CDR2 FQGNSA. CDR3 DNA: TGTGCCAGCAGCCCCCGTAGCGCGGGGTTCTCCTACAATGAGCAGTTCTTC. Its translation: CASSPRSAGFSYNEQFF.

This chain joins TRBV5-6 and TRBJ2-1; tentatively, D is TRBD2 (6 bases). Germline assignment: CDR1 SGHDT and CDR2 YYEEEE. This CDR3 region has 15 residues. Trimming removed 0 bases from V and 1 base from J, with 8 bases in between. CDR3 nucleotides: TGTGCCAGCAGCTTGGGACTAGGTTCCTACAATGAGCAGTTCTTC. Its translation is CASSLGLGSYNEQFF. Using reference TRBV5-6 and TRBJ2-1 for the parts outside the CDR3, the full variable domain is DAGVTQSPTHLIKTRGQQVTLRCSPKSGHDTVSWYQQALGQGPQFIFQYYEEEERQRGNFPDRFSGHQFPNYSSELNVNALLLGDSALYLCASSLGLGSYNEQFFGPGTRLTVL.

This sequence joins TRBV5-1 and TRBJ1-1; a weak D match, TRBD1 (6 bases). This CDR3 spans 15 amino acids. Germline-derived CDR1 and CDR2 are SGHRS and YFSETQ. V dropped 4 bases and J dropped 2 bases, with 15 bases sitting between them. The CDR3 DNA sequence: TGCGCCAGCAGCCCCCGGGACACCTCCAACACTGAAGCTTTCTTT. Its protein is CASSPRDTSNTEAFF.

The chain recombines TRBV5-6 with TRBJ1-1; D is possibly TRBD1 (6 bases). V was pared by 2 bases and J by 7 bases, with 12 bases between. Per the germline V gene, CDR1 is SGHDT and CDR2 is YYEEEE. The length of the CDR3 is 13 residues. The CDR3 coding sequence is TGTGCCAGCAGCTTAGGTAGGGGGGGTGAAGCTTTCTTT. Translation gives CASSLGRGGEAFF.

This clone appeared a single time. The chain employs TRBV27 and TRBJ2-1, with D maybe TRBD2 (7 bases). CDR1 is MNHEY and CDR2 is SMNVEV in the germline V gene (reference sequence). V lost 4 bases to trimming and J lost 4 bases, with 14 bases between them. This CDR3 comprises 15 residues. The CDR3 sequence: CASSWGGPLYNEQFF. The CDR3 nucleotides are TGTGCCAGCAGTTGGGGGGGCCCCCTATACAATGAGCAGTTCTTC.

This clone was seen only once. The chain uses TRBV2 and TRBJ2-2, with 7 bases aligning to TRBD2. The CDR3 has 16 amino acids. Germline CDR1 reads SNHLY; CDR2 reads FYNNEI. V was pared by 6 bases and J by 3 bases, with 10 bases of the junction left unmatched. The DNA of the CDR3 is TGTGCCAGCAGCGAGCGGGACCTGAGGGACACCGGGGAGCTGTTTTTT. Its translation is CASSERDLRDTGELFF.